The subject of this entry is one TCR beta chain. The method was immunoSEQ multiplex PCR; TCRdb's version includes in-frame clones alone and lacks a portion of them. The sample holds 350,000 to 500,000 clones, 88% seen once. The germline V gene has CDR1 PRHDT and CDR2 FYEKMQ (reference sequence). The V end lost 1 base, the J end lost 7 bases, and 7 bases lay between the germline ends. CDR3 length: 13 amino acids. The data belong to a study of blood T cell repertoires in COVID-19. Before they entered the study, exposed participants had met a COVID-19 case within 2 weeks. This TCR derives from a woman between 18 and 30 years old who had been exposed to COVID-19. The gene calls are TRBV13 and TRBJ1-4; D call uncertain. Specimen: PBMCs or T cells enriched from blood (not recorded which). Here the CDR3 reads CASSLASGEKLFF. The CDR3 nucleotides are TGTGCCAGCAGCTTAGCGTCCGGTGAAAAACTGTTTTTT.